These 23 T cell receptor beta chains were all obtained from the same sample, sequenced in a study of blood T cell repertoires in COVID-19. The method was immunoSEQ multiplex PCR; TCRdb's version includes in-frame clones alone and lacks a portion of them. The sample lists about 350,000 clones, roughly 90% occurring once. The sequencing sample was made of PBMCs or T cells enriched from blood (not recorded which). These receptors originate from a woman in her twenties or thirties who had been exposed to COVID-19.

On this clone itself: Other DNA sequences in the same sample also yield this CDR3. V gene TRBV28 combines with J gene TRBJ2-7, with 9 bases fitting TRBD2. CDR1 is MDHEN and CDR2 is SYDVKM in the germline V gene. Germline trimming cut 3 bases from V and 2 bases from J; bases unmatched to any gene: 2. The CDR3 runs 14 residues. The CDR3 sequence: CASSLAGGPYEQYF. The CDR3 nucleotides are TGTGCCAGCAGTTTGGCGGGAGGGCCCTACGAGCAGTACTTC.

The chain couples TRBV7-6 to TRBJ2-3, with 14 bases identical to TRBD2. CDR3 length equals 16 residues. CDR1 is SGHVS, CDR2 FNYEAQ, per germline. V lost 0 bases to trimming and J lost 10 bases; unmatched junction nucleotides: 6. In DNA form, the CDR3 reads TGTGCCAGCAGCTTAGCCGGGACTAGCGGGAGTAGGTCGCAGTATTTT. Protein sequence: CASSLAGTSGSRSQYF.

This chain uses TRBV30 with TRBJ1-1; the D gene is possibly TRBD1 (6 bases). CDR1 GTSNPN and CDR2 SVGIG come from the germline V gene (reference sequence). CDR3 size: 11 residues. V was cut by 4 bases and J by 8 bases, with 11 bases left in between. The CDR3 DNA sequence: TGTGCCTGGACAAGGACAGTAGAAGCTTTCTTT. Protein: CAWTRTVEAFF.

This rearrangement joins TRBV7-2 to TRBJ1-5; D is possibly TRBD1 (5 bases). The CDR3 length is 15 residues. Trimming left V 1 base short and J 7 bases short, with 14 bases between. The germline CDR1 and CDR2 sequences are SGHTA and FQGNSA. CDR3 bases: TGTGCCAGCAGCTTAGTGCCCAGGGTGGGGCAGCCCCAGCATTTT. This codes for CASSLVPRVGQPQHF.

The V and J genes are TRBV18 and TRBJ1-2; D is undetermined. CDR1 is KGHSH and CDR2 is LQKENI in the germline V gene. The CDR3 has 15 amino acids. V shed 4 bases and J shed 2 bases, with 14 bases lying between them. CDR3 sequence: CASSLTRGENYGYTF. CDR3 sequence (DNA): TGTGCCAGCTCACTAACCCGCGGGGAGAACTATGGCTACACCTTC. Combining the CDR3 with reference TRBV18 and TRBJ1-2 gives the whole variable domain NAGVMQNPRHLVRRRGQEARLRCSPMKGHSHVYWYRQLPEEGLKFMVYLQKENIIDESGMPKERFSAEFPKEGPSILRIQQVVRGDSAAYFCASSLTRGENYGYTFGSGTRLTVV.

The chain is built from TRBV5-1 and TRBJ1-2; tentatively, D is TRBD1 (5 bases). Trimming removed 4 bases from V and 2 bases from J, with 18 bases in between. The germline V gene has CDR1 SGHRS and CDR2 YFSETQ. The CDR3 length is 16 residues. CDR3 DNA: TGCGCCAGCAGCCCACTTGGGGGGGAGAACAACTATGGCTACACCTTC. Its translation is CASSPLGGENNYGYTF.

The chain links TRBV27 to TRBJ1-1; tentative D call: TRBD1 (6 bases). Trimming removed 5 bases from V and 5 bases from J, with 18 bases in between. The germline CDR1 and CDR2 sequences are MNHEY and SMNVEV (reference sequence). The CDR3 has 15 residues. The CDR3 coding sequence is TGTGCCAGCAGTGGATGGGGGGGGGCAGGAACTGAAGCTTTCTTT. Protein product: CASSGWGGAGTEAFF.

The chain joins TRBV11-2 to TRBJ1-1, with a tentative D call TRBD1 (5 bases). Trimming removed 5 bases at V and 6 bases at J, with 22 bases between. Germline V CDR1 and CDR2: SGHAT, FQNNGV. CDR3 length equals 16 residues. CDR3: CASSRLGTRGTSEAFF. CDR3 in DNA: TGTGCCAGCAGCCGCCTTGGGACCCGGGGGACTTCTGAAGCTTTCTTT.

The chain joins TRBV6-4 to TRBJ2-2; 10 bases are a match to TRBD1. The CDR3 loop spans 17 amino acids. V lost 6 bases and J lost 5; bases outside the gene matches: 12. Germline CDR1 and CDR2: MRHNA and SNTAGT. The CDR3 sequence: CASRTEGTGDPTGELFF. The CDR3 nucleotides read TGTGCCAGCAGAACTGAGGGGACAGGGGATCCTACCGGGGAGCTGTTTTTT.

This chain uses TRBV7-2 with TRBJ1-1; TRBD1 matches at 11 bases. CDR1 is SGHTA and CDR2 is FQGNSA in the germline V gene. This CDR3 is built from 14 residues. Trimming took 5 bases from V and 7 from J; bases not matched to a gene: 6. CDR3 amino acids: CASSPWDRGSEAFF. The CDR3 coding sequence is TGTGCCAGCAGCCCATGGGACAGGGGGAGTGAAGCTTTCTTT.

V gene TRBV11-3 combines with J gene TRBJ2-1; D might be TRBD2 (6 bases). This CDR3 region has 14 residues. Between the trimmed V and J ends, which lost 5 bases and 2 bases, there was a span of 10 bases. Germline CDR1 reads SGHNT; CDR2 reads YENEEA. Written as DNA, the CDR3 is TGTGCCAGCAGCGGGTGGGGGGCCTACAATGAGCAGTTCTTC. It specifies CASSGWGAYNEQFF.

The chain joins TRBV25-1 to TRBJ1-4; 9 positions agree with TRBD1. The CDR3 has 14 amino acids. Trimming at V came to 10 bases and at J to 4 bases, leaving 7 bases not matched to a gene. Germline V lookup: CDR1 MGHDK, CDR2 SYGVNS. DNA for the CDR3: TGTGCCAAAAAGTGGGACAGGGTTAATGAAAAACTGTTTTTT. This sequence encodes CAKKWDRVNEKLFF.

The chain recombines TRBV24-1 with TRBJ1-6, with 7 nucleotides matching TRBD1. The germline V gene encodes CDR1 KGHDR and CDR2 SFDVKD. V was clipped by 8 bases and J by 5 bases; unmatched bases: 8. The CDR3 is made up of 15 amino acids. Here the CDR3 DNA reads TGTGCCACCATCACGGACAGGCGACATAATTCACCCCTCCACTTT. Translated: CATITDRRHNSPLHF.

The chain recombines TRBV27 with TRBJ1-5; unclear D gene. The CDR3 sequence is 15 residues long. Germline V gene lookup returns CDR1 MNHEY and CDR2 SMNVEV (reference sequence). V was clipped by 5 bases and J by 7 bases, with 18 bases between them. The CDR3 DNA is TGTGCCAGCAGTCTCACCGACGGTTTTAGCCAGCCCCAGCATTTT. Translating it yields CASSLTDGFSQPQHF.

This chain joins TRBV2 and TRBJ1-6; 10 positions match TRBD1. The CDR3 length is 15 residues. With V trimmed by 6 bases and J by 5 bases, 4 bases remained unmatched. Germline assignment: CDR1 SNHLY and CDR2 FYNNEI. The CDR3 DNA is TGTGCCAGCAGCCCGGGACAGGGGCATAATTCACCCCTCCACTTT. Its protein product is CASSPGQGHNSPLHF. The full variable domain, its missing parts supplied by reference TRBV2 and TRBJ1-6, is EPEVTQTPSHQVTQMGQEVILRCVPISNHLYFYWYRQILGQKVEFLVSFYNNEISEKSEIFDDQFSVERPDGSNFTLKIRSTKLEDSAMYFCASSPGQGHNSPLHFGNGTRLTVT.

This clone was recorded once. The chain has TRBV2 and TRBJ2-3, with 8 bases lining up with TRBD2. V lost 5 bases to trimming and J lost 0 bases; unmatched junction nucleotides: 4. Germline V CDR1 and CDR2: SNHLY, FYNNEI. The CDR3 is made up of 15 amino acids. The CDR3 coding sequence is TGTGCCAGCAGTTATAGCGGGGTCAGCACAGATACGCAGTATTTT. Its translation: CASSYSGVSTDTQYF.

CDR3 bases: TGCGCCAGCAGGGACAGCTTCGAGCAGTACTTC. As protein: CASRDSFEQYF. The chain links TRBV5-1 to TRBJ2-7, with D perhaps matching TRBD1 (6 bases). Trimming pared 5 bases from V and 6 bases from J, leaving 9 bases between. CDR1 is SGHRS and CDR2 is YFSETQ in the germline V gene. The CDR3 covers 11 residues.

V usage is TRBV7-9 and J usage is TRBJ2-1; no definite D call. The CDR3 spans 15 residues. V shed 1 base and J shed 3 bases, with 10 bases lying between them. CDR1 and CDR2 from the germline V gene are SEHNR and FQNEAQ (reference sequence). CDR3 nucleotides: TGTGCCAGCAGCTTAGAGGCTGGGCACTACAATGAGCAGTTCTTC. Its protein product is CASSLEAGHYNEQFF.

The V and J genes are TRBV6-5 and TRBJ2-7, with TRBD1 matching 7 bases. V dropped 0 bases and J dropped 1; count of bases not matched to a gene: 3. Germline V CDR1 and CDR2: MNHEY, SVGAGI. This CDR3 has 15 amino acids. The CDR3 DNA follows: TGTGCCAGCAGTTACTCCAGGGACAGTTCCTACGAGCAGTACTTC. Residues: CASSYSRDSSYEQYF.

The rearrangement joins TRBV5-1 to TRBJ1-2; D uncertain. This CDR3 has 13 residues. Trimming stripped 7 bases from V and 8 bases from J, with 18 bases between. CDR1 and CDR2 (germline): SGHRS, YFSETQ. CDR3 in DNA: TGCGCCAGCGTAAAGGCGGGTTCGGGCGGCTACACCTTC. Its protein is CASVKAGSGGYTF.

This chain links TRBV19 with TRBJ2-1; possibly TRBD2 for D (5 bases). CDR3 length: 15 amino acids. The V gene's germline CDR1 is LNHDA and CDR2 SQIVND (reference sequence). V was shortened by 4 bases and J by 1 base, with 11 bases between the two germline ends. The CDR3 is CASSRTPPSYNEQFF. The CDR3, as DNA: TGTGCCAGTAGTAGGACTCCCCCATCCTACAATGAGCAGTTCTTC.

This rearrangement joins TRBV15 to TRBJ1-4; 7 bases align to TRBD1. CDR3 length: 16 residues. J was trimmed by 5 bases and V by 0 bases; bases with no gene match: 6. The V gene's germline CDR1 is LNHNV and CDR2 YYDKDF (reference sequence). CDR3 sequence: CATSRDLSGGNEKLFF. CDR3 coding DNA: TGTGCCACCAGCAGAGATCTCTCAGGGGGGAATGAAAAACTGTTTTTT.

The chain employs TRBV7-3 and TRBJ2-7, with TRBD2 as a possible D gene (7 bases). Germline values: CDR1 SGHTA, CDR2 FQGTGA. Trimming took off 0 bases at V and 6 bases at J, with 15 bases between the two ends. This CDR3 is 15 amino acids long. The CDR3 nucleotides are TGTGCCAGCAGCTTAACGGGAGGGGGACTGGCCGAGCAGTACTTC. It codes for CASSLTGGGLAEQYF.